This is a list of T cell receptor beta chains from one sample in a study of post-analysis software for immune sequencing data. From the PCR reads, TCRdb called clonotypes with MiXCR, one entry per CDR3 protein. The table lists over 700,000 distinct CDR3 sequences, approximately 30% of them singletons, with 0.55% to 0.65% in the top ten. The sequenced sample consisted of blood. The origin of the receptors is a girl aged 5 to 17 with multiple sclerosis. CDR3s include the opening cysteine and the closing phenylalanine or tryptophan. The D gene is left open where the match is weak. Where a row states a size, it is once, few, many or the class of an expanded clone; other rows omit it.

J gene | CDR3 length | V gene | D gene | clone size | CDR3 DNA | CDR3 protein
TRBJ2-3 | 14 | TRBV7-2 | . | many | TGTGCCAGCAGCTTAGGGACAGGCACAGATACGCAGTATTTT | CASSLGTGTDTQYF
TRBJ2-1 | 13 | TRBV10-3 | . | . | TGTGCCATCAGGAAGGACGGCCAAGAGACCCAGTTCTTC | CAIRKDGQETQFF
TRBJ2-1 | 18 | TRBV4-3 | . | few | TGCGCCAGCAGCCAAGGCCGAGAGGCCTTGAGCTCCTACAATGAGCAGTTCTTC | CASSQGREALSSYNEQFF
TRBJ2-1 | 15 | TRBV6-6 | TRBD2 | . | TGTGCCAGCAGTGTGGGGCTAGCGGAATACAATGAGCAGTTCTTC | CASSVGLAEYNEQFF
TRBJ2-3 | 16 | TRBV10-3 | TRBD2 | few | TGTGCCATCAGCCCCGGACTAGCGGGGGTCACAGATACGCAGTATTTT | CAISPGLAGVTDTQYF
TRBJ1-5 | 17 | TRBV20-1 | . | few | TGCAGTGCTAGGCCCGGGCCCCGGCGCGGGTACAATCAGCCCCAGCATTTT | CSARPGPRRGYNQPQHF
TRBJ2-1 | 14 | TRBV6-1 | . | . | TGTGCCAGCAGTATTGCCGGGATCAACAATGAGCAGTTCTTC | CASSIAGINNEQFF
TRBJ2-7 | 17 | TRBV7-2 | TRBD1 | few | TGTGCCAGCAGCTTAGACAGGGGGCGAGGGGTAGGCTACGAGCAGTACTTC | CASSLDRGRGVGYEQYF
TRBJ2-7 | 13 | TRBV12-3/TRBV12-4 | . | once | TGTGCCAGCAGTTTGGTCGAAAGCTACGAGCAGTACTTC | CASSLVESYEQYF
TRBJ2-1 | 16 | TRBV5-6 | TRBD2 | . | TGTGCCAGCAGCCCTACCAGCGGGAGGGCCCGGGGCGAGCAGTTCTTC | CASSPTSGRARGEQFF
TRBJ2-7 | 14 | TRBV2 | TRBD1 | . | TGTGCCAGCAGTGATACAGGGGGAGCTTACGAGCAGTACTTC | CASSDTGGAYEQYF
TRBJ1-2 | 15 | TRBV12-3/TRBV12-4 | . | few | TGTGCCAGCAGCCAGAGGGACACAGTGCGCTATGGCTACACCTTC | CASSQRDTVRYGYTF
TRBJ2-7 | 10 | TRBV20-1 | . | many | TGCAGTCCCTTCTCCCGAGAGCAGTACTTC | CSPFSREQYF
TRBJ1-2 | 13 | TRBV6-6 | TRBD1 | . | TGTGCCAGCAGGACGGACAGGGACTATGGCTACACCTTC | CASRTDRDYGYTF
TRBJ2-7 | 16 | TRBV20-1 | TRBD2 | . | TGCAGTGCTAGGGGTTATAGCGGGGGCCCGTCATACGAGCAGTACTTC | CSARGYSGGPSYEQYF
TRBJ2-2 | 14 | TRBV2 | . | . | TGTGCCAGCAGAATACAGGGACGAACCGGGGAGCTGTTTTTT | CASRIQGRTGELFF
TRBJ1-1 | 15 | TRBV5-1 | . | . | TGCGCCAGCAGCTTGGGGATAGGACCGAACACTGAAGCTTTCTTT | CASSLGIGPNTEAFF
TRBJ2-5 | 16 | TRBV10-2 | TRBD1 | once | TGCGCCAGCAGTGACCCCGGGGACAGGGGCCAGGAGACCCAGTACTTC | CASSDPGDRGQETQYF
TRBJ1-1 | 16 | TRBV10-3 | . | . | TGTGCCATCAGTGAAGGAAGTCTTAGGGGAGGGACTGAAGCTTTCTTT | CAISEGSLRGGTEAFF
TRBJ2-3 | 16 | TRBV28 | . | . | TGTGCCAGCAGTTTAACGGCAGGGCCCGGCACAGATACGCAGTATTTT | CASSLTAGPGTDTQYF
TRBJ2-1 | 14 | TRBV14 | TRBD2 | . | TGTGCCAGCAGCCGGCGGGAGGGCCTGGGGGAGCAGTTCTTC | CASSRREGLGEQFF
TRBJ2-5 | 14 | TRBV20-1 | . | . | TGCAGTGCTAGACGCCCGGGGATGGAGTACGGGCAGTACTTC | CSARRPGMEYGQYF
TRBJ2-1 | 15 | TRBV29-1 | TRBD2 | . | TGCAGCGTCGAACAACTAGCGGGGACCTACAATGAGCAGTTCTTC | CSVEQLAGTYNEQFF
TRBJ2-1 | 15 | TRBV20-1 | . | . | TGCAGTGCCGCCGGGGCGCCAAGCTCCTACAATGAGCAGTTCTTC | CSAAGAPSSYNEQFF
TRBJ1-5 | 15 | TRBV4-1 | . | few | TGCGCCAGCAGCCGGACATGGGGGAGCAATCAGCCCCAGCATTTT | CASSRTWGSNQPQHF
TRBJ2-3 | 14 | TRBV6-6 | TRBD1 | few | TGTGCCAGCAGTTACTCGGGGACAGGGGGTACGCAGTATTTT | CASSYSGTGGTQYF